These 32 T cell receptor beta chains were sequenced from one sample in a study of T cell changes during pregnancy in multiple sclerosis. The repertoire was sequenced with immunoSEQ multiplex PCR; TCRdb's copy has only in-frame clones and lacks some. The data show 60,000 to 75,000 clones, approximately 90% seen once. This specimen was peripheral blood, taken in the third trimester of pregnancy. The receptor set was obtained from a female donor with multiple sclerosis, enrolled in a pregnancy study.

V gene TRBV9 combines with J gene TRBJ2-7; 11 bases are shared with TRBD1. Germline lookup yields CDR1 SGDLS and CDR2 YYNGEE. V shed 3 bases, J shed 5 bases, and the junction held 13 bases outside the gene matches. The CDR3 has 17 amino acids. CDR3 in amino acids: CASSGGRTGGLSDEQYF. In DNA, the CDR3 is TGTGCCAGCAGCGGGGGAAGGACAGGGGGCTTGAGCGACGAGCAGTACTTC.

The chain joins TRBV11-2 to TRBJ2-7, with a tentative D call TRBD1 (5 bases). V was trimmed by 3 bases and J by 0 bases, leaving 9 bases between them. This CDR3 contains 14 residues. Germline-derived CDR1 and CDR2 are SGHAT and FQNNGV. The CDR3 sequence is CASSLDISSYEQYF. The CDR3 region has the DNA TGTGCCAGCAGCTTGGACATTTCCTCCTACGAGCAGTACTTC.

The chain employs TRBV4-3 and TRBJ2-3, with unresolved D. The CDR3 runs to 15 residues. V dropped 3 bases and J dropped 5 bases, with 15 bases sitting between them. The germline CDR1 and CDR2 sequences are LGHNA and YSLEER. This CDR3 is CASSQQSSAKDTQYF. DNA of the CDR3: TGCGCCAGCAGCCAGCAGTCCTCTGCAAAAGATACGCAGTATTTT.

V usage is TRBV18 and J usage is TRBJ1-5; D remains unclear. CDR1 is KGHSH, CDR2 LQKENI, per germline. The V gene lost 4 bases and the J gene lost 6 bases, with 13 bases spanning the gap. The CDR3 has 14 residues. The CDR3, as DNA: TGTGCCAGCTCACTAAACGCGGGCATTCAGCCCCAGCATTTT. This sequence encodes CASSLNAGIQPQHF.

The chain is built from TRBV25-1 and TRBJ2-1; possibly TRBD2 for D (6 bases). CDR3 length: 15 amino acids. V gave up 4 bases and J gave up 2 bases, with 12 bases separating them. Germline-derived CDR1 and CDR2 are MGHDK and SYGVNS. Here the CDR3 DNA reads TGTGCCAGCAGTGTCGGAATAGCGGCCTACAATGAGCAGTTCTTC. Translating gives CASSVGIAAYNEQFF.

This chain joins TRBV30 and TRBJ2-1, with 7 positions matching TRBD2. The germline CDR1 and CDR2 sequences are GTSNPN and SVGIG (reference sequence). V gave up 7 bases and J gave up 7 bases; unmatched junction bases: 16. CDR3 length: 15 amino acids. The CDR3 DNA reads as TGTGCCTCTCTTCGTCTTGGGGGGGTGGGGAATGAGCAGTTCTTC. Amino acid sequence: CASLRLGGVGNEQFF.

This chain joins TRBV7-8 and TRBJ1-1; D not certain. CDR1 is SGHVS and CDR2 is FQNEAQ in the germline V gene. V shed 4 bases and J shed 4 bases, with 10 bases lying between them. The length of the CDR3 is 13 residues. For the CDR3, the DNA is TGTGCCAGCAGCTCAACAGTGATCACTGAAGCTTTCTTT. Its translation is CASSSTVITEAFF.

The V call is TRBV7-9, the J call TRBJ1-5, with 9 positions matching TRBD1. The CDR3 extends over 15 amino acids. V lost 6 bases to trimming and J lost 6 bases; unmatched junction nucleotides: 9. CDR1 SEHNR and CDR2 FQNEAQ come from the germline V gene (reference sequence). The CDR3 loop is CASSLGQGLSQPQHF. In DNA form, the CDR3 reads TGTGCCAGCAGTCTCGGACAGGGGTTGAGTCAGCCCCAGCATTTT.

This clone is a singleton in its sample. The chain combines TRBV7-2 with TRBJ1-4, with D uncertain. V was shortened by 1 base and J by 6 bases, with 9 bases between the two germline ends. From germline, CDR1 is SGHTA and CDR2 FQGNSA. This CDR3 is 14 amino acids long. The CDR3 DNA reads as TGTGCCAGCAGCTTAGTCAGGCCAGATGAAAAACTGTTTTTT. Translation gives CASSLVRPDEKLFF.

CDR3 residues: CASRMSTEAFF. CDR3 in DNA: TGCGCCAGCAGGATGAGCACTGAAGCTTTCTTT. The J gene is TRBJ1-1, the V gene TRBV5-1; D gene ambiguous. V shed 5 bases and J shed 4 bases, with 6 bases lying between them. This CDR3 is built from 11 residues. Germline loops: CDR1 SGHRS, CDR2 YFSETQ.

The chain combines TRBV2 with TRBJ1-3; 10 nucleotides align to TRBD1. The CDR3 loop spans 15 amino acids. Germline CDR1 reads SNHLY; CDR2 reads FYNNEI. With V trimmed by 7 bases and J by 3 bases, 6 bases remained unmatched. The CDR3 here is CASTPGTGVGNTIYF. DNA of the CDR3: TGTGCCAGCACACCCGGGACAGGGGTTGGAAACACCATATATTTT.

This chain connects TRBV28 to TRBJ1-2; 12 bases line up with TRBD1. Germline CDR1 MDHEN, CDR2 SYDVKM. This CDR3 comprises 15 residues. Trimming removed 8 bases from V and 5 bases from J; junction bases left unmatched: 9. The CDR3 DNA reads TGTGCCAGCGGGGGACAGGGGGCCTCGGGGTATGGCTACACCTTC. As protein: CASGGQGASGYGYTF.

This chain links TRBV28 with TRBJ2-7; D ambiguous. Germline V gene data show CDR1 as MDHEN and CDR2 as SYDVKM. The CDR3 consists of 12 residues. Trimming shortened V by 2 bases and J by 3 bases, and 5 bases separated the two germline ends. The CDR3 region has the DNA TGTGCCAGCAGTTTAGGCGGCTACGAGCAGTACTTC. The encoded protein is CASSLGGYEQYF.

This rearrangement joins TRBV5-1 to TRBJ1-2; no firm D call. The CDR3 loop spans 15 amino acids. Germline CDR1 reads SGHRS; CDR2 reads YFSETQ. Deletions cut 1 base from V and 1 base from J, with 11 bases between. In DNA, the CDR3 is TGCGCCAGCAGCTTGCTTCAAAGCGGTAACTATGGCTACACCTTC. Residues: CASSLLQSGNYGYTF. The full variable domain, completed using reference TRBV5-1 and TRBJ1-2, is KAGVTQTPRYLIKTRGQQVTLSCSPISGHRSVSWYQQTPGQGLQFLFEYFSETQRNKGNFPGRFSGRQFSNSRSEMNVSTLELGDSALYLCASSLLQSGNYGYTFGSGTRLTVV.

The CDR3 nucleotides read TGCAGCGTTCTGAGGGGGGGCTCGAGCGGGGAGCTGTTTTTT. Translated: CSVLRGGSSGELFF. J is TRBJ2-2 and V is TRBV29-1; a weak D match, TRBD2 (7 bases). The ends were cut back, 5 bases at V and 7 bases at J, with 17 bases in the middle. This CDR3 region has 14 residues. Germline lookup yields CDR1 SQVTM and CDR2 ANQGSEA.

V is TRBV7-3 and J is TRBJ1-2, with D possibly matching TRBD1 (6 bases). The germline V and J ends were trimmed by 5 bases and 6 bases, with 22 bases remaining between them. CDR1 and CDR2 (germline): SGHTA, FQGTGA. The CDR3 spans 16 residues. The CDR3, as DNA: TGTGCCAGCAGCAGAACAGGGTCCCCAAATTACGATGGCTACACCTTC. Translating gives CASSRTGSPNYDGYTF.

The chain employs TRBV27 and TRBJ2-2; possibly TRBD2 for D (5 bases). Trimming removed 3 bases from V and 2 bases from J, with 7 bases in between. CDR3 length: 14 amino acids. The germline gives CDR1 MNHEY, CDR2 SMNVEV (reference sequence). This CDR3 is CASSFEGNTGELFF. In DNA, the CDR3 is TGTGCCAGCAGTTTTGAGGGTAACACCGGGGAGCTGTTTTTT.

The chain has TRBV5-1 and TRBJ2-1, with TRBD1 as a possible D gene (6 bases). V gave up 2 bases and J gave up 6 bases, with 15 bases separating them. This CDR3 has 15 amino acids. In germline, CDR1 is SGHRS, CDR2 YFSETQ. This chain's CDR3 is CASSLLGPGVNEQFF. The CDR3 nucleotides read TGCGCCAGCAGCTTATTAGGACCAGGGGTCAATGAGCAGTTCTTC.

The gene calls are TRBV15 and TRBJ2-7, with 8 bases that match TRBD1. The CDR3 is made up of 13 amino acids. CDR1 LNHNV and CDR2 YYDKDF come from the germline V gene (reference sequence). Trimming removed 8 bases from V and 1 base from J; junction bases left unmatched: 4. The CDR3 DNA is TGTGCCACCGGGACAGGTTTATCCTACGAGCAGTACTTC. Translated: CATGTGLSYEQYF.

For the CDR3, the DNA is TGTGCCAGCAGTGGGGGACAGGGAGGACATGGCTACACCTTC. It specifies CASSGGQGGHGYTF. V gene TRBV28 combines with J gene TRBJ1-2; 9 bases line up with TRBD1. The CDR3 covers 14 residues. Germline V lookup: CDR1 MDHEN, CDR2 SYDVKM. V lost 5 bases, J lost 6 bases, and 7 bases stayed unmatched.

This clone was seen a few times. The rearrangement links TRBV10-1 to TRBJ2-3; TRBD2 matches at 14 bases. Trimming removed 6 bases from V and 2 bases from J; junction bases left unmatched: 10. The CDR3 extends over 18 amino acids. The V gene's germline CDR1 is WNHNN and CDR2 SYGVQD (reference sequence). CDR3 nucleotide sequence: TGCGCCAGCAGCGGGACTAGCGGGGGACCCCTACTCACAGATACGCAGTATTTT. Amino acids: CASSGTSGGPLLTDTQYF.

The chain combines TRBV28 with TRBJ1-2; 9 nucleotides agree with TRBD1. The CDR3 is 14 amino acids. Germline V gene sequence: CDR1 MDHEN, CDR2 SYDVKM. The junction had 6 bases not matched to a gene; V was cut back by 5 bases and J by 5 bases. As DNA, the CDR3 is TGTGCCAGCAGTGGCCGGGACAGGGTTTATGGCTACACCTTC. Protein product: CASSGRDRVYGYTF.

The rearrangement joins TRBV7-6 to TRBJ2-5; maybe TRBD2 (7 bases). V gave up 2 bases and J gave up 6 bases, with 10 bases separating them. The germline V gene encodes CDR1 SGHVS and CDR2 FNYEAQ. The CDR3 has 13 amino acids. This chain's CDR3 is CASSLTGGQTQYF. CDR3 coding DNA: TGTGCCAGCAGCTTAACGGGGGGCCAGACCCAGTACTTC.

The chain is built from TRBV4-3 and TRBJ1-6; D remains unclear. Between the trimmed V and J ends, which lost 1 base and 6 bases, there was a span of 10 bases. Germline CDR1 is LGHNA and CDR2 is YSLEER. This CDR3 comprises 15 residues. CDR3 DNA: TGCGCCAGCAGCCAAGGTTTCGGGATTAATTCACCCCTCCACTTT. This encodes CASSQGFGINSPLHF.

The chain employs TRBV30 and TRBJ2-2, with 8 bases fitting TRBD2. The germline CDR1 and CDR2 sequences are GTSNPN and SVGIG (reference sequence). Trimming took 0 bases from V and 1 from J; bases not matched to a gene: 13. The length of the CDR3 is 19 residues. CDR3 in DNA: TGTGCCTGGAGTGTTTTGGGAGCGGGAGCGGGGGTGAACACCGGGGAGCTGTTTTTT. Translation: CAWSVLGAGAGVNTGELFF. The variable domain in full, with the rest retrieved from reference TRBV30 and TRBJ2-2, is SQTIHQWPATLVQPVGSPLSLECTVEGTSNPNLYWYRQAAGRGLQLLFYSVGIGQISSEVPQNLSASRPQDRQFILSSKKLLLSDSGFYLCAWSVLGAGAGVNTGELFFGEGSRLTVL.

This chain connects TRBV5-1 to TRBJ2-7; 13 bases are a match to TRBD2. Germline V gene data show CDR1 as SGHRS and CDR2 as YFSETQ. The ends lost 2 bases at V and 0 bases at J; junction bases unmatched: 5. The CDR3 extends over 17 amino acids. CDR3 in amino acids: CASSFGLAGDSSYEQYF. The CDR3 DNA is TGCGCCAGCAGCTTTGGACTAGCGGGGGACTCCTCCTACGAGCAGTACTTC. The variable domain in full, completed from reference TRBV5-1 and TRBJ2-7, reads KAGVTQTPRYLIKTRGQQVTLSCSPISGHRSVSWYQQTPGQGLQFLFEYFSETQRNKGNFPGRFSGRQFSNSRSEMNVSTLELGDSALYLCASSFGLAGDSSYEQYFGPGTRLTVT.

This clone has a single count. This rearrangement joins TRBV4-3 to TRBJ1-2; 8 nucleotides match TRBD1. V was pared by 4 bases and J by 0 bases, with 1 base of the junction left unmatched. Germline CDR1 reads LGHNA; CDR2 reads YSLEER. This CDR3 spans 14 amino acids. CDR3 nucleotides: TGCGCCAGCAGCCCGGACAGGGCTAACTATGGCTACACCTTC. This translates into CASSPDRANYGYTF.

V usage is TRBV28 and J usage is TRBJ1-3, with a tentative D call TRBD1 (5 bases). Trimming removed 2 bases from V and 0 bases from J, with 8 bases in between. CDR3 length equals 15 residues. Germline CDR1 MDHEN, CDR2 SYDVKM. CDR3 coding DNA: TGTGCCAGCAGTTTAGGAGGGGTCTCTGGAAACACCATATATTTT. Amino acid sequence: CASSLGGVSGNTIYF.

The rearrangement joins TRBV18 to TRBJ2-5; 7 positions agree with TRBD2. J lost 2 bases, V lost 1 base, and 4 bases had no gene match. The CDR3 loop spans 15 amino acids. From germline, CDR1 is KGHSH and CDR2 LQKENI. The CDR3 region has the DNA TGTGCCAGCTCACCACAGGCGGGGGTACAAGAGACCCAGTACTTC. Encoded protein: CASSPQAGVQETQYF.

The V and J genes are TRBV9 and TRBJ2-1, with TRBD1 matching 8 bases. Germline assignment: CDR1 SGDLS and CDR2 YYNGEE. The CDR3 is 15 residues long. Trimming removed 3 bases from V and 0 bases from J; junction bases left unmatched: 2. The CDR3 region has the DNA TGTGCCAGCAGCGGGGGACAGGCCTCCTACAATGAGCAGTTCTTC. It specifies CASSGGQASYNEQFF.

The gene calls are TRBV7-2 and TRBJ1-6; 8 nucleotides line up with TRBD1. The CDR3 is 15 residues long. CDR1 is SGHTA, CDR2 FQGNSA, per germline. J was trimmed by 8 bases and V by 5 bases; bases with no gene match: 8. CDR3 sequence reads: CASSTRTGIHSPLHF. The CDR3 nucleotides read TGTGCCAGCAGCACGCGGACAGGGATCCATTCACCCCTCCACTTT.

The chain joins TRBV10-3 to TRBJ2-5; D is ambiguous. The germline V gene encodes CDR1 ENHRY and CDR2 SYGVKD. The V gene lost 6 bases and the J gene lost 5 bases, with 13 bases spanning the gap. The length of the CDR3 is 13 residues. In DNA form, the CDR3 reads TGTGCCATCAGATTAGACTCTCTTGAGACCCAGTACTTC. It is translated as CAIRLDSLETQYF.